The rows below give T cell receptor beta chains drawn from one sample of a study of T cell changes during pregnancy in multiple sclerosis. Using immunoSEQ multiplex PCR, the repertoire was profiled, and TCRdb retains in-frame clones only, with some absent. The repertoire includes tens of thousands of clones, approximately 90% of them detected once, and around 1% sits in the top ten. The specimen comprised peripheral blood, sampled before pregnancy. These receptors all come from a female donor with multiple sclerosis, enrolled in a pregnancy study. Each CDR3 is given with its conserved first and last residue. A D gene is named only where the DNA matches it firmly.

cdr3_aa: CAISEGQGISNQPQHF; v_call: TRBV10-3; j_call: TRBJ1-5; d_call: TRBD1
cdr3_aa: CASSLESSGTYEQYF; v_call: TRBV7-9; j_call: TRBJ2-7; d_call: TRBD2
cdr3_aa: CATYHFELGTGRRSVVNYGYTF; v_call: TRBV15; j_call: TRBJ1-2; d_call: TRBD1
cdr3_aa: CASSFGDNSYEQYF; v_call: TRBV28; j_call: TRBJ2-7; d_call: .
cdr3_aa: CASSLLPGDTQYF; v_call: TRBV5-1; j_call: TRBJ2-3; d_call: .
cdr3_aa: CASSQDMATNQPQHF; v_call: TRBV4-3; j_call: TRBJ1-5; d_call: .
cdr3_aa: CASSPGSFGIYEQYF; v_call: TRBV5-4; j_call: TRBJ2-7; d_call: .
cdr3_aa: CASSLGTTGNTIYF; v_call: TRBV7-2; j_call: TRBJ1-3; d_call: .
cdr3_aa: CAWRRHGQGTNTGELFF; v_call: TRBV30; j_call: TRBJ2-2; d_call: TRBD1
cdr3_aa: CASSRRTQGLSTDTQYF; v_call: TRBV7-3; j_call: TRBJ2-3; d_call: TRBD1
cdr3_aa: CASSHIQGSYEQYF; v_call: TRBV7-8; j_call: TRBJ2-7; d_call: .
cdr3_aa: CASSPMSGRPQHF; v_call: TRBV27; j_call: TRBJ1-5; d_call: .
cdr3_aa: CASSPLNRTEAFF; v_call: TRBV5-8; j_call: TRBJ1-1; d_call: .
cdr3_aa: CSVGGAGGRTDTQYF; v_call: TRBV29-1; j_call: TRBJ2-3; d_call: TRBD1
cdr3_aa: CASSQDDRGGGSYEQYF; v_call: TRBV14; j_call: TRBJ2-7; d_call: .
cdr3_aa: CASSADRGSYNEQFF; v_call: TRBV7-2; j_call: TRBJ2-1; d_call: .
cdr3_aa: CASSFFGGGAPDTQYF; v_call: TRBV5-4; j_call: TRBJ2-3; d_call: TRBD2
cdr3_aa: CASSLGEGLSNEKLFF; v_call: TRBV5-1; j_call: TRBJ1-4; d_call: .
cdr3_aa: CASSPSRTSGRTDTQYF; v_call: TRBV5-1; j_call: TRBJ2-3; d_call: TRBD2
cdr3_aa: CASSQATGWQYNEQFF; v_call: TRBV4-1; j_call: TRBJ2-1; d_call: .
cdr3_aa: CASRGQGRKTQYF; v_call: TRBV25-1; j_call: TRBJ2-5; d_call: TRBD1
cdr3_aa: CASSPPPGTGFYEQYF; v_call: TRBV5-5; j_call: TRBJ2-7; d_call: TRBD1
cdr3_aa: CASSGTESNTGELFF; v_call: TRBV9; j_call: TRBJ2-2; d_call: .
cdr3_aa: CASSSWDRGTQYF; v_call: TRBV19; j_call: TRBJ2-3; d_call: TRBD1
cdr3_aa: CASSRPRLPGLAVSTDTQYF; v_call: TRBV28; j_call: TRBJ2-3; d_call: TRBD2
cdr3_aa: CASSTTGGTEAFF; v_call: TRBV19; j_call: TRBJ1-1; d_call: TRBD1
cdr3_aa: CASRLPSSTEAFF; v_call: TRBV6-1; j_call: TRBJ1-1; d_call: .
cdr3_aa: CASSLFSGRHGTQYF; v_call: TRBV27; j_call: TRBJ2-3; d_call: TRBD2
cdr3_aa: CASATGPWYEQYF; v_call: TRBV7-9; j_call: TRBJ2-7; d_call: .
cdr3_aa: CASSLQGGFYGYTF; v_call: TRBV5-1; j_call: TRBJ1-2; d_call: .
cdr3_aa: CASSLSDSNNQPQHF; v_call: TRBV5-8; j_call: TRBJ1-5; d_call: .
cdr3_aa: CATSRGFDRESTDTQYF; v_call: TRBV15; j_call: TRBJ2-3; d_call: TRBD1
cdr3_aa: CASRHTSGYEQYF; v_call: TRBV7-8; j_call: TRBJ2-7; d_call: TRBD2
cdr3_aa: CASSVAIGQGVTEAFF; v_call: TRBV5-1; j_call: TRBJ1-1; d_call: TRBD1
cdr3_aa: CASSIQQGAPYTGELFF; v_call: TRBV19; j_call: TRBJ2-2; d_call: .
cdr3_aa: CASSPASGRNGELFF; v_call: TRBV18; j_call: TRBJ2-2; d_call: TRBD2
cdr3_aa: CASSLRGQGNEQFF; v_call: TRBV7-3; j_call: TRBJ2-1; d_call: TRBD1
cdr3_aa: CASSPPTINQPQHF; v_call: TRBV6-6; j_call: TRBJ1-5; d_call: .
cdr3_aa: CASSPGTYEQYF; v_call: TRBV18; j_call: TRBJ2-7; d_call: .
cdr3_aa: CAGGQGGTEAFF; v_call: TRBV4-1; j_call: TRBJ1-1; d_call: TRBD1
cdr3_aa: CASSPLGVRAGTNTEAFF; v_call: TRBV18; j_call: TRBJ1-1; d_call: .
cdr3_aa: CASSPLEGLRYEQYF; v_call: TRBV4-2; j_call: TRBJ2-7; d_call: .
cdr3_aa: CASSLSYGSYNEQFF; v_call: TRBV7-2; j_call: TRBJ2-1; d_call: .
cdr3_aa: CASSRGEGGYTF; v_call: TRBV5-1; j_call: TRBJ1-2; d_call: .
cdr3_aa: CASRLTGGMGNTEAFF; v_call: TRBV7-2; j_call: TRBJ1-1; d_call: TRBD1
cdr3_aa: CARSGRDTNEQFF; v_call: TRBV5-3; j_call: TRBJ2-1; d_call: .
cdr3_aa: CASRSIQGAMDTEAFF; v_call: TRBV11-2; j_call: TRBJ1-1; d_call: TRBD1
cdr3_aa: CSGETGPNYGYTF; v_call: TRBV29-1; j_call: TRBJ1-2; d_call: .
cdr3_aa: CASSLRTSGGPGELFF; v_call: TRBV7-2; j_call: TRBJ2-2; d_call: TRBD2
cdr3_aa: CASGGQGGTDTQYF; v_call: TRBV27; j_call: TRBJ2-3; d_call: TRBD1
cdr3_aa: CASSLQTGQTF; v_call: TRBV11-2; j_call: TRBJ1-2; d_call: .
cdr3_aa: CASSVAGGPNTEAFF; v_call: TRBV9; j_call: TRBJ1-1; d_call: .
cdr3_aa: CATSRIGVNQPQHF; v_call: TRBV15; j_call: TRBJ1-5; d_call: .
cdr3_aa: CASSAHGLAVINEQFF; v_call: TRBV6-1; j_call: TRBJ2-1; d_call: TRBD2
cdr3_aa: CASGGDGGSLYGYTF; v_call: TRBV19; j_call: TRBJ1-2; d_call: .
cdr3_aa: CASSAHGGRTEAFF; v_call: TRBV9; j_call: TRBJ1-1; d_call: .
cdr3_aa: CASSPLRETQYF; v_call: TRBV18; j_call: TRBJ2-5; d_call: .
cdr3_aa: CASRMSSTNQPQHF; v_call: TRBV28; j_call: TRBJ1-5; d_call: .
cdr3_aa: CASSLEVTGVHEQYF; v_call: TRBV7-8; j_call: TRBJ2-7; d_call: TRBD1
cdr3_aa: CASSEERGLSQFF; v_call: TRBV2; j_call: TRBJ2-1; d_call: TRBD1